This T cell receptor beta chain derives from a study of radiation and T cells in renal cell carcinoma. Study-level points and caveats: Top tumor clonotypes rose in blood 2 weeks post-radiation, then contracted. Baseline intratumoral clonotype presence is unknown without pretreatment biopsies.

As concerns this clone: Its antigen is undetermined.

The time point is: baseline pretreatment blood. Treatment reported: 15 Gy SBRT to primary tumor, nephrectomy 4 weeks later. From germline, CDR1 is SEHNR and CDR2 FQNEAQ (reference sequence). The CDR3 covers 13 residues. V gave up 4 bases and J gave up 2 bases, with 8 bases separating them. The protocol was immunoSEQ multiplex PCR, while the TCRdb copy is restricted to in-frame clones and leaves out a portion. The table shows roughly 120,000 clones, with roughly 80% occurring only once. This clonotype was sampled from a woman aged 60-70 years with renal cell carcinoma. This specimen was blood, taken from a patient whose treatment included radiotherapy and nephrectomy. The chain has TRBV7-9 and TRBJ1-2; perhaps TRBD1 as D (6 bases). The CDR3 nucleotides read TGTGCCAGCAGCTCGGACAGCAACTATGGCTACACCTTC. Translation gives CASSSDSNYGYTF.